Below, 7 T cell receptor beta chains from the same sample are listed, as sequenced in a study of T cells in localized non-small cell lung cancer. The data were produced by immunoSEQ multiplex PCR, yet TCRdb's version contains in-frame clones alone and is incomplete. The sample lists 50,000 to 75,000 clones; approximately 91% were seen once. The specimen was peripheral blood, collected before any cancer treatment. The receptors here all came from a man between 35 and 75 years old with stage I lung adenocarcinoma.

V and J are TRBV4-2 and TRBJ2-3, with 12 nucleotides matching TRBD2. The CDR3 totals 19 residues. The ends lost 3 bases at V and 0 bases at J; junction bases unmatched: 10. Germline V CDR1 and CDR2: LGHNA, YNFKEQ. The CDR3 loop is CASSHTGLAGGPSTDTQYF. The CDR3 DNA reads TGTGCCAGCAGCCATACAGGGCTAGCGGGAGGGCCCAGCACAGATACGCAGTATTTT.

The rearrangement joins TRBV19 to TRBJ1-1, with 7 bases matching TRBD1. V shed 1 base and J 5 bases; nucleotides not matched to a gene: 4. The CDR3 has 14 residues. Germline V gene sequence: CDR1 LNHDA, CDR2 SQIVND (reference sequence). The CDR3 spells CASSIARGRTEAFF. The DNA of the CDR3 is TGTGCCAGTAGTATAGCGAGGGGGCGGACTGAAGCTTTCTTT.

This chain connects TRBV9 to TRBJ2-5, with D tentatively TRBD2 (5 bases). Germline-derived CDR1 and CDR2 are SGDLS and YYNGEE. The CDR3 length is 14 residues. V lost 0 bases, J lost 5 bases, and 11 bases lay in between. DNA of the CDR3: TGTGCCAGCAGCGTAGCTGGCGGAGGTGAGACCCAGTACTTC. As protein: CASSVAGGGETQYF.

The chain employs TRBV15 and TRBJ2-7, with TRBD2 identical over 9 bases. V gave up 3 bases and J gave up 0 bases; unmatched junction bases: 3. The V gene's germline CDR1 is LNHNV and CDR2 YYDKDF (reference sequence). There are 15 residues in the CDR3. Here the CDR3 DNA reads TGTGCCACCAGCAGTCCGGGACTAGCCTCCTACGAGCAGTACTTC. The encoded protein is CATSSPGLASYEQYF.

The chain carries TRBV15 and TRBJ2-3; D call uncertain. The length of the CDR3 is 13 residues. The germline CDR1 and CDR2 sequences are LNHNV and YYDKDF (reference sequence). V was shortened by 5 bases and J by 2 bases, with 8 bases between the two germline ends. CDR3 region: CATSGIYTDTQYF. Written as DNA, the CDR3 is TGTGCCACCAGCGGAATCTACACAGATACGCAGTATTTT.

CDR3 loop: CASSLGLAGAYEQYF. CDR3 nucleotides: TGTGCCAGCAGCCTTGGACTAGCGGGAGCCTACGAGCAGTACTTC. The chain combines TRBV5-4 with TRBJ2-7, with 13 bases that match TRBD2. CDR3 length: 15 amino acids. Germline V gene data show CDR1 as SGHNT and CDR2 as YYREEE (reference sequence). The ends lost 4 bases at V and 2 bases at J; junction bases unmatched: 3.

This clone was detected a few times. V gene TRBV9 combines with J gene TRBJ1-3, with D tentatively TRBD1 (5 bases). Between the trimmed V and J ends, which lost 0 bases and 0 bases, there was a span of 7 bases. Germline lookup yields CDR1 SGDLS and CDR2 YYNGEE. This CDR3 is 15 amino acids long. CDR3 sequence (DNA): TGTGCCAGCAGCGTAGGACAGAGCTCTGGAAACACCATATATTTT. Its protein product is CASSVGQSSGNTIYF.